This TCR beta chain came from a study of blood T cell repertoires in COVID-19. V dropped 3 bases and J dropped 6 bases, with 15 bases sitting between them. This CDR3 is 14 amino acids long. Germline CDR1 is SQVTM and CDR2 is ANQGSEA. In the authors' methods: Amplification from reference gene primers served as the basis for estimated nucleated cell counts. Sequenced by immunoSEQ multiplex PCR; TCRdb stores in-frame clones only, minus some. Clonal size and the V and J genes are those of that table, whereas D and trimming came from the DNA. The sample holds over 150,000 clones, 85% seen once. Enrolment of Seattle patients took place during active infection, and they were followed longitudinally.

The J gene is TRBJ2-1, the V gene TRBV29-1; a possible D gene is TRBD2 (5 bases). This TCR derives from a woman aged 60-70 years with COVID-19, enrolled during active disease. Sequencing was performed on peripheral blood. The CDR3 region is CSVDDRARGNEQFF. The CDR3 nucleotides read TGCAGCGTTGATGATAGGGCCCGGGGCAATGAGCAGTTCTTC.